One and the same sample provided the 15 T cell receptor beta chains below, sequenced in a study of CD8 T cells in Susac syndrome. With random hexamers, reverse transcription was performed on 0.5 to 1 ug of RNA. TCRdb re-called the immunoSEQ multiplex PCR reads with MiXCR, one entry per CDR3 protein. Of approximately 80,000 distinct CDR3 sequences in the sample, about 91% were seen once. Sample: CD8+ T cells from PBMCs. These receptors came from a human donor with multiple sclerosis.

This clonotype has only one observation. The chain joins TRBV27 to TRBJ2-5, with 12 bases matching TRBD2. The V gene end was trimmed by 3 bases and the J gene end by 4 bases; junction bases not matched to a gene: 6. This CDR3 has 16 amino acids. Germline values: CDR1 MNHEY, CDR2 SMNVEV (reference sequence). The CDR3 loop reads CASSFGLAGIGETQYF. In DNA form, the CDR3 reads TGTGCCAGCAGTTTTGGACTAGCGGGGATAGGAGAGACCCAGTACTTC.

The CDR3 protein is CAAGRYEQYF. The DNA for the CDR3 is TGTGCCGCCGGGAGGTACGAGCAGTACTTC. V is TRBV6-6 and J is TRBJ2-7, with TRBD2 matching over 7 bases. Germline V gene data show CDR1 as MNHNY and CDR2 as SVGAGI (reference sequence). The CDR3 has 10 residues. V shed 11 bases, J shed 4 bases, and the junction held 2 bases outside the gene matches.

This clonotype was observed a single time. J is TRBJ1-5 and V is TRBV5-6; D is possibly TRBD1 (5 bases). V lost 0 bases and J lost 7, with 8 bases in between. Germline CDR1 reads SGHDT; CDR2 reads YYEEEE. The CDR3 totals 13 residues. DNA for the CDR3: TGTGCCAGCAGCTTGGGGGGGTTCCAGCCCCAGCATTTT. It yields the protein CASSLGGFQPQHF.

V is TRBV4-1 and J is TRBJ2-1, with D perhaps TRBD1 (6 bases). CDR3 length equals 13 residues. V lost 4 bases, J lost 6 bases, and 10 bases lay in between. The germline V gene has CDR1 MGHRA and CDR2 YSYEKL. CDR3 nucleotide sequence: TGCGCCAGCAGCCCCGGACAGTTCAATGAGCAGTTCTTC. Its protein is CASSPGQFNEQFF.

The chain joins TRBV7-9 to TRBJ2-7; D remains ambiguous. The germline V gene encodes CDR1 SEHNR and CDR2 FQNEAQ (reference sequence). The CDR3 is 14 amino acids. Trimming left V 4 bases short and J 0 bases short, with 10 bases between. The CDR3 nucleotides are TGTGCCAGCAGCTCTAAAGTCAGCTCCTACGAGCAGTACTTC. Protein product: CASSSKVSSYEQYF.

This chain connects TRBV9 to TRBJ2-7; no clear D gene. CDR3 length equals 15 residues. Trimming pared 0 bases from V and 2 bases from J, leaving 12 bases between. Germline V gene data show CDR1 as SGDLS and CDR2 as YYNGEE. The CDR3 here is CASSVAAGSTYEQYF. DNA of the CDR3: TGTGCCAGCAGCGTAGCGGCAGGCTCTACCTACGAGCAGTACTTC.

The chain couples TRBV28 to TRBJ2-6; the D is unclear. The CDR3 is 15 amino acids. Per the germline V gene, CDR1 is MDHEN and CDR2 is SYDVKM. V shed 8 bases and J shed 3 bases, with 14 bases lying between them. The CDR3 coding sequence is TGTGCCAGCGTTTTAGCAAGGGATGGGGCCAACGTCCTGACTTTC. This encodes CASVLARDGANVLTF.

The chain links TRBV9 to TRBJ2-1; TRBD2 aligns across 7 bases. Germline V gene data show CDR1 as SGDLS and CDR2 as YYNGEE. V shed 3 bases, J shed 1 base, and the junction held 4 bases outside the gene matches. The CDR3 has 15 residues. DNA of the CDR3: TGTGCCAGCAGCGAGACTAGCACTTCCTACAATGAGCAGTTCTTC. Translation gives CASSETSTSYNEQFF.

The CDR3 nucleotides are TGTGCCAGCAGCCAAGATAGGGTAACCTACGAGCAGTACTTC. It codes for CASSQDRVTYEQYF. This chain links TRBV3-1 with TRBJ2-7; D gene ambiguous. CDR3 size: 14 residues. V shed 0 bases and J shed 2 bases, with 8 bases lying between them. CDR1 LGHDT and CDR2 YNNKEL come from the germline V gene (reference sequence).

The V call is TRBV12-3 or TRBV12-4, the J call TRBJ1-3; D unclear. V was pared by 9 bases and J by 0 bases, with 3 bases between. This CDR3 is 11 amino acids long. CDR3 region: CASHSGNTIYF. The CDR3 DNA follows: TGTGCCAGTCACTCTGGAAACACCATATATTTT.

Written as DNA, the CDR3 is TGTGCCAGCAGTTTAGAAGGGAGCACAGATACGCAGTATTTT. It is translated as CASSLEGSTDTQYF. This chain links TRBV27 with TRBJ2-3, with D unclear. Germline assignment: CDR1 MNHEY and CDR2 SMNVEV (reference sequence). The V end was cut by 2 bases, the J end by 0 bases, with 6 bases between. The CDR3 has 14 amino acids.

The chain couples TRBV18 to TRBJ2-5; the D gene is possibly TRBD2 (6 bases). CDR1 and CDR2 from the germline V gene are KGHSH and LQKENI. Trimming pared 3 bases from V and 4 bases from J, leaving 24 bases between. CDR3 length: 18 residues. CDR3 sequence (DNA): TGTGCCAGCTCACCGGCTATGATGGCGGGACTTCGGAGAGAGACCCAGTACTTC. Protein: CASSPAMMAGLRRETQYF.

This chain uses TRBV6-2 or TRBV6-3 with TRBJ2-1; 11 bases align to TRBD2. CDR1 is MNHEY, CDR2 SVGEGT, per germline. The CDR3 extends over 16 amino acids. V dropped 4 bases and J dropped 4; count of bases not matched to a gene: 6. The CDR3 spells CASSFSGGARYNEQFF. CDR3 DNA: TGTGCCAGCAGTTTTAGCGGGGGGGCTCGGTACAATGAGCAGTTCTTC.

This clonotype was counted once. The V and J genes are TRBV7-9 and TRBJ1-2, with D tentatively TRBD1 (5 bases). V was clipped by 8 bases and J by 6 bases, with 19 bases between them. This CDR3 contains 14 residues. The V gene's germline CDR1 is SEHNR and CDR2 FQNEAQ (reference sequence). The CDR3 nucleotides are TGTGCCAGCCGGGGCGAGAATCAGCCCGATGGCTACACCTTC. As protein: CASRGENQPDGYTF. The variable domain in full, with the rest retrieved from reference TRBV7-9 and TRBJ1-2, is DTGVSQNPRHKITKRGQNVTFRCDPISEHNRLYWYRQTLGQGPEFLTYFQNEAQLEKSRLLSDRFSAERPKGSFSTLEIQRTEQGDSAMYLCASRGENQPDGYTFGSGTRLTVV.

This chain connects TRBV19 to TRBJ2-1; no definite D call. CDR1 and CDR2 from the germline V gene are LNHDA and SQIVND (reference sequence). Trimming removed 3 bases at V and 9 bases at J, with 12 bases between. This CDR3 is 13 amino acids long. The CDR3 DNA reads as TGTGCCAGTAGTATGATGGTAACAAGTGAGCAGTTCTTC. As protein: CASSMMVTSEQFF.